These 9 T cell receptor beta chains were sequenced from one sample in a study of CD4 T cells in relation to SARS-CoV-2 and coronaviruses. Unexposed donor CD4+ T cells date from 2011-2018, before the COVID-19 pandemic. Isolation of CD4+ T cells took place after about 9 days in culture. Profiling relied on immunoSEQ multiplex PCR, and the TCRdb table lists in-frame clones only, not all of them. Of about 23,000 clones in the sample, less than 85% were seen once. These receptors lack a known antigen. The material sequenced was CD4+ T cells from PBMCs, cultured in vitro. The receptors originated from a human donor in good health.

The chain carries TRBV18 and TRBJ2-3, with TRBD1 identical over 10 bases. V was pared by 6 bases and J by 6 bases, with 9 bases of the junction left unmatched. From germline, CDR1 is KGHSH and CDR2 LQKENI. The CDR3 runs to 15 residues. The DNA for the CDR3 is TGTGCCAGCTCTCCCGGGACAGGGGTCTTCGATACGCAGTATTTT. Protein: CASSPGTGVFDTQYF.

V usage is TRBV11-3 and J usage is TRBJ2-3; D not certain. This CDR3 is built from 12 residues. The V and J ends lost 4 bases and 4 bases respectively, with 6 bases between them. Germline-derived CDR1 and CDR2 are SGHNT and YENEEA. The DNA for the CDR3 is TGTGCCAGCAGCTCGAGGCCAGATACGCAGTATTTT. Residues: CASSSRPDTQYF.

The chain has TRBV19 and TRBJ1-2, with D maybe TRBD1 (5 bases). Trimming stripped 5 bases from V and 3 bases from J, with 16 bases between. Germline V gene lookup returns CDR1 LNHDA and CDR2 SQIVND (reference sequence). This CDR3 spans 15 amino acids. CDR3 nucleotide sequence: TGTGCCAGTAGTCGTACACCCGGGACCGACTATGGCTACACCTTC. It codes for CASSRTPGTDYGYTF.

The V and J genes are TRBV11-2 and TRBJ1-4, with D unresolved. Trimming took off 5 bases at V and 4 bases at J, with 11 bases between the two ends. The length of the CDR3 is 14 residues. CDR1 is SGHAT, CDR2 FQNNGV, per germline. The DNA of the CDR3 is TGTGCCAGCAGCACGACGCGGGGTAATGAAAAACTGTTTTTT. Translation gives CASSTTRGNEKLFF.

This chain uses TRBV6-5 with TRBJ1-2, with 7 positions matching TRBD1. Losses at the gene ends were 7 bases for V and 2 bases for J; bases not matched to a gene: 10. The CDR3 totals 15 residues. From germline, CDR1 is MNHEY and CDR2 SVGAGI. DNA of the CDR3: TGTGCCAGCACCAGAGAGATGGACAGGAACTATGGCTACACCTTC. Its translation is CASTREMDRNYGYTF.

The rearrangement links TRBV29-1 to TRBJ2-7; maybe TRBD2 (5 bases). The CDR3 has 16 amino acids. The V and J ends lost 1 base and 0 bases respectively, with 16 bases between them. Looked up from germline, CDR1 is SQVTM and CDR2 is ANQGSEA. In DNA, the CDR3 is TGCAGCGTTGAAGTGGTGAGGGTGGACTTCTCCTACGAGCAGTACTTC. This translates into CSVEVVRVDFSYEQYF.

The V call is TRBV7-2, the J call TRBJ2-7; D gene ambiguous. Germline CDR1 is SGHTA and CDR2 is FQGNSA. Deletions cut 6 bases from V and 6 bases from J, with 9 bases between. CDR3 size: 11 residues. CDR3 amino acids: CASSLTSEQYF. The CDR3 DNA reads as TGTGCCAGCAGTCTCACCAGCGAGCAGTACTTC.

The chain has TRBV11-2 and TRBJ1-4, with D tentatively TRBD1 (6 bases). V was clipped by 5 bases and J by 4 bases, with 11 bases between them. Per the germline V gene, CDR1 is SGHAT and CDR2 is FQNNGV. The CDR3 consists of 14 residues. This CDR3 reads CASSRQDLNEKLFF. CDR3 nucleotides: TGTGCCAGCAGCAGACAGGACCTTAATGAAAAACTGTTTTTT.

This sequence joins TRBV24-1 and TRBJ1-5; D remains ambiguous. The CDR3 runs 13 residues. V dropped 6 bases and J dropped 5 bases, with 10 bases sitting between them. Germline V gene sequence: CDR1 KGHDR, CDR2 SFDVKD. Here the CDR3 reads CATSHQADQPQHF. Here the CDR3 DNA reads TGTGCCACCAGTCATCAGGCCGATCAGCCCCAGCATTTT.